Listed here are 13 T cell receptor beta chains from one sample, sequenced in a study of T cells after yellow fever vaccination. Each CDR3 protein gets one entry after TCRdb re-called the 5' RACE reads with MiXCR. The table shows about 360,000 distinct CDR3 sequences, with around 6.4% occurring only once. Material: PBMCs, obtained 5 days after the yellow fever booster vaccination. The source of these receptors is a man aged 30 to 45 who received the YFV17D yellow fever vaccine.

This clonotype has a count of ten or more. The chain uses TRBV7-2 and TRBJ2-5; 8 nucleotides agree with TRBD1. CDR3 length equals 13 residues. From germline, CDR1 is SGHTA and CDR2 FQGNSA. V lost 5 bases, J lost 7 bases, and 6 bases stayed unmatched. The CDR3 sequence is CASSTGGPGTQYF. The CDR3 nucleotides read TGTGCCAGCAGCACAGGGGGTCCCGGGACCCAGTACTTC.

A few counts support this clonotype. The chain has TRBV6-1 and TRBJ1-5; maybe TRBD1 (5 bases). V gave up 3 bases and J gave up 9 bases, with 15 bases separating them. The CDR3 runs to 14 residues. Germline-derived CDR1 and CDR2 are MNHNS and SASEGT. CDR3 sequence (DNA): TGTGCCAGCAGTGAGGACACCTCGGCGGGGCCCCAGCATTTT. Translated: CASSEDTSAGPQHF.

The chain combines TRBV6-5 with TRBJ2-7, with D tentatively TRBD1 or TRBD2 (5 bases each). The V gene lost 0 bases and the J gene lost 6 bases, with 18 bases spanning the gap. Germline CDR1 MNHEY, CDR2 SVGAGI. This CDR3 is 16 amino acids long. The CDR3 coding sequence is TGTGCCAGCAGTTACTCGTGGGACCGCCCTTTACGCGAGCAGTACTTC. Translated: CASSYSWDRPLREQYF.

CDR3 amino acids: CASSHLPSGSWVGGPTDTQYF. CDR3 nucleotide sequence: TGCGCCAGCAGCCATCTACCTAGCGGGAGTTGGGTGGGTGGCCCCACAGATACGCAGTATTTT. This rearrangement joins TRBV4-1 to TRBJ2-3; TRBD2 matches 10 bases. This CDR3 is 21 amino acids long. The J segment lost 2 bases and the V segment lost 3 bases, leaving 20 bases of the junction unmatched. Germline-derived CDR1 and CDR2 are MGHRA and YSYEKL.

CDR3 amino acids: CASSPSTGLALNEQFF. CDR3 sequence (DNA): TGTGCCAGCAGCCCATCGACGGGACTAGCACTCAATGAGCAGTTCTTC. The chain uses TRBV7-8 and TRBJ2-1, with TRBD2 identical over 9 bases. CDR1 and CDR2 from the germline V gene are SGHVS and FQNEAQ. The CDR3 runs 16 residues. J lost 6 bases, V lost 5 bases, and 11 bases had no gene match.

This clonotype was seen repeatedly, ten times or more. The chain carries TRBV7-2 and TRBJ2-3; unclear D gene. Trimming pared 4 bases from V and 1 base from J, leaving 9 bases between. The CDR3 extends over 14 amino acids. Germline assignment: CDR1 SGHTA and CDR2 FQGNSA. The CDR3 is CASSWKSGTDTQYF. The CDR3 DNA sequence: TGTGCCAGCAGCTGGAAAAGTGGCACAGATACGCAGTATTTT. The complete variable domain, with remaining parts taken from reference TRBV7-2 and TRBJ2-3, reads GAGVSQSPSNKVTEKGKDVELRCDPISGHTALYWYRQSLGQGLEFLIYFQGNSAPDKSGLPSDRFSAERTGGSVSTLTIQRTQQEDSAVYLCASSWKSGTDTQYFGPGTRLTVL.

This clonotype was counted a few times. The J gene is TRBJ1-2, the V gene TRBV20-1, with no clear D. The CDR3 runs 10 residues. The ends were cut back, 6 bases at V and 3 bases at J, with 5 bases in the middle. Germline V gene data show CDR1 as DFQATT and CDR2 as SNEGSKA (reference sequence). Here the CDR3 reads CSASYYGYTF. CDR3 DNA sequence: TGCAGTGCCTCCTACTATGGCTACACCTTC.

This clonotype was detected a few times. The chain carries TRBV5-4 and TRBJ2-6, with TRBD2 as a possible D gene (7 bases). V lost 2 bases, J lost 1 base, and 13 bases lay in between. Per germline, CDR1 SGHNT and CDR2 YYREEE (reference sequence). The CDR3 contains 17 residues. The CDR3 protein is CASSFKGGGSGANVLTF. CDR3 bases: TGTGCCAGCAGCTTCAAAGGGGGAGGGTCTGGGGCCAACGTCCTGACTTTC.

This clonotype has a count of ten or more. The rearrangement links TRBV5-4 to TRBJ2-3, with TRBD1 identical over 7 bases. From germline, CDR1 is SGHNT and CDR2 YYREEE (reference sequence). The CDR3 is 13 amino acids. The junction had 3 bases not matched to a gene; V was cut back by 3 bases and J by 5 bases. CDR3 DNA: TGTGCCAGCAGCTCGACAGGGTTAGATACGCAGTATTTT. Translating it yields CASSSTGLDTQYF.

The sample holds one count of this clonotype. A read error is possible here, since a much larger clone lies one base away. Written as DNA, the CDR3 is TGTGCCGTCAATGACGCGCGGGGGACCCACAATGAGCAGTTCTTC. Its translation is CAVNDARGTHNEQFF. This chain joins TRBV10-3 and TRBJ2-1; 7 positions match TRBD2. The CDR3 has 15 amino acids. Germline trimming cut 11 bases from V and 5 bases from J; bases unmatched to any gene: 15. Germline V gene lookup returns CDR1 ENHRY and CDR2 SYGVKD.

The CDR3 nucleotides read TGTGCCAGCAGCCCCCACCCCGGGGGGGGGAGCTCCTACGAGCAGTACTTC. Translating it yields CASSPHPGGGSSYEQYF. This chain connects TRBV7-9 to TRBJ2-7, with 8 bases lining up with TRBD2. The length of the CDR3 is 17 residues. V lost 5 bases, J lost 0 bases, and 12 bases stayed unmatched. Germline lookup yields CDR1 SEHNR and CDR2 FQNEAQ (reference sequence). Combining the CDR3 with reference TRBV7-9 and TRBJ2-7 gives the whole variable domain DTGVSQNPRHKITKRGQNVTFRCDPISEHNRLYWYRQTLGQGPEFLTYFQNEAQLEKSRLLSDRFSAERPKGSFSTLEIQRTEQGDSAMYLCASSPHPGGGSSYEQYFGPGTRLTVT.

This clonotype has just a few counts. V and J are TRBV23-1 and TRBJ2-1; D gene unclear. TRBV23-1 counts as an open reading frame of uncertain function. This CDR3 contains 13 residues. V gave up 0 bases and J gave up 7 bases, with 7 bases separating them. CDR3 loop: CASSQSWANEQFF. The CDR3, as DNA: TGCGCCAGCAGTCAATCGTGGGCAAATGAGCAGTTCTTC.

The chain combines TRBV29-1 with TRBJ2-5, with 9 nucleotides matching TRBD2. Trimming cost V 5 bases and J 9 bases; bases outside gene matches: 10. The CDR3 is 13 residues long. Germline lookup yields CDR1 SQVTM and CDR2 ANQGSEA. CDR3 loop: CSVTWTSDRAQYF. CDR3 sequence (DNA): TGCAGCGTTACCTGGACTAGCGACAGGGCCCAGTACTTC.